This paragraph reports one T cell receptor beta chain. Its antigen is not yet known. No base-level quality is on record; no much larger clone is a single base apart. The data were taken from a study of blood T cell repertoires in COVID-19 (TCRdb year 2020). In terms of the full investigation: The collaborator samples originated in the United States, Italy and Spain and spanned the acute and convalescent phases of COVID-19. The material from the prospective study consisted of cDNA or gDNA derived from T cells, B-cell-depleted T cells, or PBMCs. Where available, HLA class I and class II types were obtained from metadata supplied by the sample provider rather than from assay-based typing. The repertoires were released in a freely available public database meant as a resource for research on the immune response to SARS-CoV-2. Samples were obtained from the ongoing ImmuneRACE study (first 160 participants) and from 1,254 subjects provided by 6 global collaborators. The sample metadata nearly always contained a de-identified subject ID, COVID-19 status, age in years and sex. Subjects who had been exposed to COVID-19, were actively infected with it, or had recovered from it provided the deeply sampled blood TCRbeta repertoires that made up the dataset. Results the study describes overall, beyond this receptor: The quantity of clinical and demographic metadata differed by source and by participant and was supplied without curation.

V and J are truncated by 4 bases and 0 bases respectively, leaving an intervening sequence of 15 bases. Including the terminal cysteine and phenylalanine, the CDR3 comprises 16 residues. The kept DNA is CDR3 alone, 48 bases in frame from the first base. Reading the germline V gene (reference sequence) gives CDR1 SGHKS and CDR2 YYEKEE. Collaborating institutions collected whole blood in K2EDTA tubes following their own protocols. Collaborator samples were shipped for TCRbeta analysis as frozen whole blood, isolated PBMCs, or DNA extracted from either sample type. TCRbeta CDR3 regions were amplified from genomic DNA using the immunoSEQ Assay, a bias-controlled multiplex PCR. On the authors' methods: The number of nucleated cells in each sample was estimated from the amplification of reference gene primers within the assay. Sequence reads were collapsed and filtered to measure the absolute abundance of every unique TCRbeta CDR3 rearrangement. For each sample, productive Simpson clonality was calculated as the square root of Simpson's diversity index across productive rearrangements. TCRdb mirrors the immuneACCESS table, restricted to in-frame sequences. Some clones are absent from its copies; in checked studies, under half trace to an unresolved V gene, and the reason for the others is unknown. V and J calls plus clone size are reproduced from that table; the DNA served to infer D and trimming. Here the sample has about 73,000 clones; nearly 90% occur a single time. The ten largest make up about 10% of the sample.

The V and J segments used are TRBV5-5 and TRBJ2-3; the D gene is perhaps TRBD2, on 6 matching bases. The specimen was peripheral blood. The sequence came from a man aged 80 or over with acute or convalescent COVID-19. The base sequence is TGTGCCAGCAGCCTGGCGGGATTACCTAGCACAGATACGCAGTATTTT. It specifies CASSLAGLPSTDTQYF.